The source of this T cell receptor (beta chain) is a study of T cell changes during pregnancy in multiple sclerosis (dated by TCRdb to between 2018 and 2021). For context, the study as a whole: The study looked at changes in the T cell repertoire across pregnancy in women with multiple sclerosis.

For CDR1 and CDR2, the germline V gene lists SNHLY and FYNNEI. The CDR3 numbers 15 residues from cysteine through phenylalanine. Solely the CDR3 DNA is kept, with 45 bases framed from the first base. V is cut by 2 bases and J by 8 bases, and the space between the germline ends is 13 bases. The library was generated by the immunoSEQ multiplex PCR assay. This is the immuneACCESS table as TCRdb keeps it, with only in-frame sequences that have V and J called. A part of the clones is gone; compared with another copy, unresolved V genes explain less than half, and the rest is unexplained. A total of around 35,000 clones appear in this sample, over 80% of them only once. The biggest ten clones account for less than 1.5% of the sample. In the case of this clone: The antigen it binds to is not known. Per-base qualities were not stored, and no clone one base away is much larger.

This TCR was recovered from a female donor with multiple sclerosis, enrolled in a pregnancy study. Sequenced sample: PBMCs (not recorded whether the cells were cultured). The chain was built from TRBV2 and TRBJ1-6; the D segment cannot be called with confidence. The CDR3: CASSESRTEYSPLHF. The nucleotide sequence reads as follows: TGTGCCAGCAGTGAAAGTAGAACAGAGTATTCACCCCTCCACTTT.